The clone carrying this T cell receptor (beta chain) was seen a handful of times. TCRdb ran MiXCR on the RT-PCR reads and lists one entry per CDR3 protein. The sample carries around 700,000 distinct CDR3 sequences, 12% to 15% recorded once. After removal of 4 bases from V and 6 bases from J, the junction contained 10 bases not matched to a gene. The germline gives CDR1 LGHNA, CDR2 YNFKEQ. The CDR3 contains 18 residues. The sequence was collected from a female donor in good health, serving as a healthy control. V usage is TRBV4-2 and J usage is TRBJ2-2; 14 bases are shared with TRBD2. The sequenced sample was memory CD4+ T cells from blood. CDR3 sequence: CASSPRLAGGESPGELFF. The CDR3 DNA follows: TGTGCCAGCAGCCCACGACTAGCGGGAGGGGAGAGTCCCGGGGAGCTGTTTTTT.